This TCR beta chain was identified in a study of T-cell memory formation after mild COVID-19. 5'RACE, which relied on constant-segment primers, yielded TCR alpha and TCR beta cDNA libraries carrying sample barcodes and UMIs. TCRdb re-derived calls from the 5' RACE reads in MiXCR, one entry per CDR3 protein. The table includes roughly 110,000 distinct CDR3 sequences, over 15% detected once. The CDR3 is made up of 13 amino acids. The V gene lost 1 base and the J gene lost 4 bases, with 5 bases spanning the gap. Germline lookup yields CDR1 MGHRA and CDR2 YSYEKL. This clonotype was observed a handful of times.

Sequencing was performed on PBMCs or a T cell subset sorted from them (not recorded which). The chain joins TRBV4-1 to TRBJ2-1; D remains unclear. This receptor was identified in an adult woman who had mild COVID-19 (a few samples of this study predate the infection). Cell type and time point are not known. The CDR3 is CASSQVTYNEQFF. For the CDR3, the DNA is TGCGCCAGCAGCCAAGTGACTTACAATGAGCAGTTCTTC.